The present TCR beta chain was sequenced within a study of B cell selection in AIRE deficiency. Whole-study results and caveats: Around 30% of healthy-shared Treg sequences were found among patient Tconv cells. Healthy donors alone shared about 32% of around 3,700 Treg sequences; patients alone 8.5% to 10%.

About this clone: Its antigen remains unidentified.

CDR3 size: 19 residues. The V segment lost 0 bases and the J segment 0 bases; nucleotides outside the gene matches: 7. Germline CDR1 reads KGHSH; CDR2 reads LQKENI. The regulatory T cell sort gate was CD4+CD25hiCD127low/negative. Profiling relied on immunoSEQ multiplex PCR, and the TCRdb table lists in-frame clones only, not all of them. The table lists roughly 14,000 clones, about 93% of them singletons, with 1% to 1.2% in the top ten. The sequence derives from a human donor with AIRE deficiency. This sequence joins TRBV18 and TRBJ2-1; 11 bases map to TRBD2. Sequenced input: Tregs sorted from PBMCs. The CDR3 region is CASSPPIITSGSSYNEQFF. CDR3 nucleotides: TGTGCCAGCTCACCACCGATCATCACTAGCGGGAGCTCCTACAATGAGCAGTTCTTC.